Presented here are 30 T cell receptor beta chains from one specimen sequenced in a study of cytomegalovirus exposure and HLA in healthy donors. The study ran its PCR with 60 Vbeta and 13 Jbeta primers. Assay used: immunoSEQ multiplex PCR; TCRdb lists only in-frame clones, some missing. The repertoire consists of some 130,000 clones, with 75% to 90% occurring once and the leading ten covering under 7%. Sequencing was done on a sample of PBMCs. The origin of the receptors is a woman aged 25 to 39 in good health and CMV-seropositive.

J is TRBJ1-1 and V is TRBV18; D remains ambiguous. Germline V gives CDR1 KGHSH, CDR2 LQKENI. CDR3 length equals 15 residues. V dropped 2 bases and J dropped 0 bases, with 10 bases sitting between them. The CDR3 coding sequence is TGTGCCAGCTCACCATCCCCTACCTTGAACACTGAAGCTTTCTTT. Encoded protein: CASSPSPTLNTEAFF. Full variable domain (outside the CDR3, taken from reference TRBV18 and TRBJ1-1): NAGVMQNPRHLVRRRGQEARLRCSPMKGHSHVYWYRQLPEEGLKFMVYLQKENIIDESGMPKERFSAEFPKEGPSILRIQQVVRGDSAAYFCASSPSPTLNTEAFFGQGTRLTVV.

The chain couples TRBV4-1 to TRBJ2-3; D gene unclear. V was cut by 3 bases and J by 5 bases, with 12 bases left in between. Germline V gene lookup returns CDR1 MGHRA and CDR2 YSYEKL. CDR3 length: 14 residues. The CDR3 loop is CASSQELEIDTQYF. The CDR3 DNA is TGCGCCAGCAGCCAGGAGCTAGAGATAGATACGCAGTATTTT.

The chain joins TRBV5-6 to TRBJ2-1; TRBD2 matches 9 bases. V lost 0 bases to trimming and J lost 6 bases; unmatched junction nucleotides: 7. Germline loops: CDR1 SGHDT, CDR2 YYEEEE. This CDR3 comprises 16 residues. CDR3 DNA: TGTGCCAGCAGCTTGGGGGTGGGACTAGCTATCAATGAGCAGTTCTTC. Translated: CASSLGVGLAINEQFF.

Comment on this clone: The junction differs from germline at one of its ends, possibly a read error. The V gene is TRBV28, the J gene TRBJ1-1; 8 nucleotides match TRBD1. This CDR3 contains 13 residues. The germline V gene has CDR1 MDHEN and CDR2 SYDVKM. CDR3 loop: CASSFSMGQATIF. The DNA of the CDR3 is TGTGCCAGCAGTTTTTCGATGGGACAGGCCACTATCTTT.

The chain uses TRBV5-4 and TRBJ2-7; 8 bases align to TRBD2. With 2 bases clipped from V and 4 bases from J, the junction kept 8 bases outside the gene matches. Per germline, CDR1 SGHNT and CDR2 YYREEE (reference sequence). This CDR3 is 15 amino acids long. The chain's CDR3 is CASSFGGAGRYEQYF. In nucleotides, the CDR3 is TGTGCCAGCAGCTTCGGGGGGGCAGGGAGATACGAGCAGTACTTC.

J is TRBJ2-1 and V is TRBV18; TRBD2 matches 15 bases. Germline loops: CDR1 KGHSH, CDR2 LQKENI. The CDR3 has 15 residues. With V trimmed by 2 bases and J by 7 bases, 0 bases remained unmatched. This chain's CDR3 is CASSPGLAGGNEQFF. DNA for the CDR3: TGTGCCAGCTCACCAGGACTAGCGGGGGGGAATGAGCAGTTCTTC.

This CDR3 is CAWSLITSDGEQFF. The DNA for the CDR3 is TGTGCCTGGAGTCTAATCACTAGCGATGGAGAACAGTTCTTC. The rearrangement links TRBV30 to TRBJ2-1, with 7 nucleotides matching TRBD2. Germline assignment: CDR1 GTSNPN and CDR2 SVGIG (reference sequence). CDR3 length: 14 residues. The ends lost 2 bases at V and 13 bases at J; junction bases unmatched: 14. Supplemented by reference TRBV30 and TRBJ2-1, the full variable domain reads SQTIHQWPATLVQPVGSPLSLECTVEGTSNPNLYWYRQAAGRGLQLLFYSVGIGQISSEVPQNLSASRPQDRQFILSSKKLLLSDSGFYLCAWSLITSDGEQFFGPGTRLTVL.

The chain links TRBV5-1 to TRBJ2-7; D unresolved. The V gene lost 4 bases and the J gene lost 2 bases, with 10 bases spanning the gap. This CDR3 contains 13 residues. Germline CDR1 and CDR2: SGHRS and YFSETQ. The CDR3 DNA reads TGCGCCAGCAGCCTCGAGCGAACCTACGAGCAGTACTTC. Translation gives CASSLERTYEQYF.

This clone was counted a single time. This chain's CDR3 is CAWTFGTSRMGETQYF. The CDR3 nucleotides are TGTGCCTGGACTTTTGGGACTAGCAGAATGGGAGAGACCCAGTACTTC. The chain joins TRBV30 to TRBJ2-5; 9 bases match TRBD2. The trim removed 4 bases at V and 4 bases at J, leaving 13 bases unmatched. Germline V gene sequence: CDR1 GTSNPN, CDR2 SVGIG (reference sequence). The length of the CDR3 is 16 residues.

The chain links TRBV4-1 to TRBJ2-5, with 8 nucleotides matching TRBD1. The trim removed 6 bases at V and 0 bases at J, leaving 9 bases unmatched. The CDR3 is 16 residues long. Germline assignment: CDR1 MGHRA and CDR2 YSYEKL. The CDR3 nucleotides read TGCGCCAGCAGTCCATTGGAGACAGGGGACCAAGAGACCCAGTACTTC. Translated, it gives CASSPLETGDQETQYF.

The chain uses TRBV5-1 and TRBJ2-5; 8 bases are shared with TRBD2. CDR1 SGHRS and CDR2 YFSETQ come from the germline V gene. V was pared by 0 bases and J by 3 bases, with 1 base of the junction left unmatched. CDR3 length: 14 residues. CDR3 sequence (DNA): TGCGCCAGCAGCTTGGTTAGCGGGGAAGAGACCCAGTACTTC. Its translation: CASSLVSGEETQYF. Looking up the rest from reference TRBV5-1 and TRBJ2-5 gives the full variable domain: KAGVTQTPRYLIKTRGQQVTLSCSPISGHRSVSWYQQTPGQGLQFLFEYFSETQRNKGNFPGRFSGRQFSNSRSEMNVSTLELGDSALYLCASSLVSGEETQYFGPGTRLLVL.

The chain joins TRBV28 to TRBJ1-1; possible D gene TRBD1, 5 bases. V lost 6 bases, J lost 5 bases, and 16 bases lay in between. The CDR3 is 14 amino acids. Germline values: CDR1 MDHEN, CDR2 SYDVKM. The CDR3 coding sequence is TGTGCCAGCAGGAAAATGGAGTCAGGGACTGAAGCTTTCTTT. Translated: CASRKMESGTEAFF.

The genes are TRBV19 and TRBJ1-1; no clear D gene. Trimming shortened V by 5 bases and J by 5 bases, and 9 bases separated the two germline ends. Germline V CDR1 and CDR2: LNHDA, SQIVND (reference sequence). The CDR3 sequence is 12 residues long. This CDR3 is CASSFRQTEAFF. The CDR3 bases are TGTGCCAGTAGTTTTCGACAAACTGAAGCTTTCTTT.

The chain couples TRBV5-1 to TRBJ2-5, with TRBD2 matching over 7 bases. From germline, CDR1 is SGHRS and CDR2 YFSETQ. V lost 4 bases, J lost 0 bases, and 12 bases stayed unmatched. The CDR3 sequence is 17 residues long. The CDR3 spells CASSPRGRGSYQETQYF. CDR3 coding DNA: TGCGCCAGCAGCCCCCGGGGGAGGGGAAGTTACCAAGAGACCCAGTACTTC.

The chain carries TRBV10-3 and TRBJ1-5; a weak D match, TRBD1 (5 bases). The ends were cut back, 3 bases at V and 6 bases at J, with 12 bases in the middle. CDR3 length: 14 residues. Germline CDR1 reads ENHRY; CDR2 reads SYGVKD. In DNA, the CDR3 is TGTGCCATCAGTGACTTCAAGGGGTCTCAGCCCCAGCATTTT. It specifies CAISDFKGSQPQHF.

This clone has a handful of counts. The rearrangement joins TRBV6-4 to TRBJ1-1; D possibly corresponds to TRBD1 (6 bases). The CDR3 contains 14 residues. The V gene's germline CDR1 is MRHNA and CDR2 SNTAGT. V was cut by 0 bases and J by 4 bases, with 9 bases left in between. CDR3 nucleotides: TGTGCCAGCAGTGACTCGACAGGCGGCACTGAAGCTTTCTTT. It translates to CASSDSTGGTEAFF.

The J gene is TRBJ2-1, the V gene TRBV9, with 9 bases fitting TRBD2. Trimming at V came to 5 bases and at J to 4 bases, leaving 7 bases not matched to a gene. Germline CDR1 and CDR2: SGDLS and YYNGEE. The CDR3 sequence is 15 residues long. The DNA for the CDR3 is TGTGCCAGCAGTCCTAGCGGGACTAAATACAATGAGCAGTTCTTC. Protein: CASSPSGTKYNEQFF.

The chain couples TRBV28 to TRBJ2-7; 8 bases line up with TRBD1. Unmatched junction bases numbered 8, after V lost 6 bases and J lost 7 bases. This CDR3 is built from 13 residues. Germline assignment: CDR1 MDHEN and CDR2 SYDVKM. For the CDR3, the DNA is TGTGCCAGCAGGGTGACAGGGGCGTTAGAGCAGTACTTC. It specifies CASRVTGALEQYF.

The chain recombines TRBV5-6 with TRBJ2-5, with 7 bases aligning to TRBD2. J gave up 7 bases and V 2 bases, and 8 bases lay outside the gene matches. The germline CDR1 and CDR2 sequences are SGHDT and YYEEEE. This CDR3 has 14 amino acids. CDR3 residues: CASSFYSGPGTQYF. The CDR3 DNA follows: TGTGCCAGCAGCTTCTATAGCGGGCCAGGGACCCAGTACTTC.

The chain combines TRBV2 with TRBJ2-2, with TRBD2 matching over 11 bases. CDR3 length: 14 residues. Germline loops: CDR1 SNHLY, CDR2 FYNNEI. V dropped 10 bases and J dropped 2; count of bases not matched to a gene: 3. The CDR3 is CAILAGVNTGELFF. CDR3 DNA: TGTGCCATACTAGCGGGGGTTAACACCGGGGAGCTGTTTTTT.

This clone was counted between two and nine times. The chain recombines TRBV6-1 with TRBJ1-6; TRBD1 agrees at 9 bases. V lost 8 bases to trimming and J lost 7 bases; unmatched junction nucleotides: 6. The CDR3 has 14 amino acids. Germline CDR1 MNHNS, CDR2 SASEGT. The CDR3 DNA reads as TGTGCCAGCGAACCGGACAGGGGAAATTCACCCCTCCACTTT. Protein product: CASEPDRGNSPLHF.

This chain joins TRBV6-1 and TRBJ2-2, with D possibly being TRBD2 (5 bases). The V and J ends lost 2 bases and 1 base respectively, with 11 bases between them. Germline V gene sequence: CDR1 MNHNS, CDR2 SASEGT. This CDR3 is 16 amino acids long. In DNA, the CDR3 is TGTGCCAGCAGTGAATTAGTAGGGAGGAACACCGGGGAGCTGTTTTTT. Its protein is CASSELVGRNTGELFF.

The chain carries TRBV15 and TRBJ2-7; 9 bases map to TRBD1. The length of the CDR3 is 14 residues. CDR1 is LNHNV, CDR2 YYDKDF, per germline (reference sequence). V lost 3 bases and J lost 1; bases outside the gene matches: 1. The CDR3: CATSSGTGSYEQYF. In DNA form, the CDR3 reads TGTGCCACCAGCAGCGGGACAGGGTCCTACGAGCAGTACTTC.

The rearrangement links TRBV6-1 to TRBJ1-2; TRBD1 matches 7 bases. CDR1 MNHNS and CDR2 SASEGT come from the germline V gene. The CDR3 runs to 14 residues. The J segment lost 6 bases and the V segment lost 6 bases, leaving 10 bases of the junction unmatched. CDR3 sequence reads: CASRGQWGVDGYTF. CDR3 coding DNA: TGTGCCAGCAGGGGACAGTGGGGCGTGGATGGCTACACCTTC.

This clone was recorded once. V and J are TRBV7-3 and TRBJ1-2; tentative D call: TRBD1 (6 bases). The germline V gene has CDR1 SGHTA and CDR2 FQGTGA. V was clipped by 4 bases and J by 7 bases, with 13 bases between them. This CDR3 has 13 amino acids. The CDR3, as DNA: TGTGCCAGCAGCTCCCGAGGGGGGGGTGGCTACACCTTC. Translated, it gives CASSSRGGGGYTF.

This chain links TRBV6-4 with TRBJ1-4; 7 bases align to TRBD1. The CDR3 is 16 residues long. V was pared by 6 bases and J by 3 bases, with 10 bases of the junction left unmatched. Germline loops: CDR1 MRHNA, CDR2 SNTAGT. CDR3: CASSLFPGQSNEKLFF. CDR3 coding DNA: TGTGCCAGCAGCCTATTTCCGGGACAGTCTAATGAAAAACTGTTTTTT.

J is TRBJ2-7 and V is TRBV5-1; D might be TRBD2 (5 bases). Germline CDR1 reads SGHRS; CDR2 reads YFSETQ. V was cut by 0 bases and J by 1 base, with 17 bases left in between. CDR3 length: 17 residues. CDR3 sequence reads: CASSLAGGHALSYEQYF. The CDR3, as DNA: TGCGCCAGCAGCTTGGCGGGCGGGCATGCTCTATCCTACGAGCAGTACTTC.

V usage is TRBV4-1 and J usage is TRBJ2-3; weak D call: TRBD2 (5 bases). The CDR3 covers 18 residues. The ends were cut back, 0 bases at V and 0 bases at J, with 16 bases in the middle. The V gene's germline CDR1 is MGHRA and CDR2 YSYEKL. CDR3 amino acids: CASSQDKISGLSTDTQYF. The DNA of the CDR3 is TGCGCCAGCAGCCAAGATAAAATAAGCGGCCTTAGCACAGATACGCAGTATTTT.

For this clone: The junction departs from germline at one end; a sequencing error may be responsible. The DNA of the CDR3 is TGTGCCAGCCGAGGAGACAGGGACCTCTTC. Translation gives CASRGDRDLF. The V call is TRBV6-6, the J call TRBJ2-7, with 7 nucleotides matching TRBD1. Germline V gene lookup returns CDR1 MNHNY and CDR2 SVGAGI (reference sequence). The CDR3 has 10 residues.

This clone was counted only a few times. CDR3: CTTGVENTEAFF. The CDR3 nucleotides read TGCACCACCGGGGTTGAAAACACTGAAGCTTTCTTT. V usage is TRBV29-1 and J usage is TRBJ1-1; D not certain. The CDR3 sequence is 12 residues long. CDR1 is SQVTM, CDR2 ANQGSEA, per germline.